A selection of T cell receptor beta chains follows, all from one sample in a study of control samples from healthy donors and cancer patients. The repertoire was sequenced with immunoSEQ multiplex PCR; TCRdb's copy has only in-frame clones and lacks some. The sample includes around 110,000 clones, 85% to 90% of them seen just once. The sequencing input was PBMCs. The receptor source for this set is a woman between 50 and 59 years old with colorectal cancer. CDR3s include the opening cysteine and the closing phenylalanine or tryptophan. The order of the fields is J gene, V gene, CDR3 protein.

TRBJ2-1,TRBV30,CAWSGTSGGNEQFF
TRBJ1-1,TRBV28,CASSLENTEAFF
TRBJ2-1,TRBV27,CASSFGGGNEQFF
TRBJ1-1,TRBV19,CASTPPLYKTRVVNTEAFF
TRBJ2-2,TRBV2,CASSGGQAFNTGELFF
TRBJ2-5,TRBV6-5,CASSYGTGAGKTQYF
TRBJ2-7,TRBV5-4,CASSIGPAYEQYF
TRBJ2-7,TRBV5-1,CASSLQGTPSEQYF
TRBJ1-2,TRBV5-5,CASSLKIAGNAGGYTF
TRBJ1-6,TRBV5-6,CASSFFARGYSSPLHF
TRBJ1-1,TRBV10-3,CAISDGTENTEAFF
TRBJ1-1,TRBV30,CAWSGPSKGDGRNTEAFF
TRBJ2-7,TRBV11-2,CASSLDRSSGQYEQYF
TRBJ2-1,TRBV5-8,CASSLGQGSYNEQFF
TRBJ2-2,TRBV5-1,CASSFQGDTGELFF
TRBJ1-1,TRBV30,CAWTASMNTEAFF
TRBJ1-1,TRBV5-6,CASSLLRALGNTEAFF
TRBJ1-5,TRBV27,CASGQGPHQPQHF
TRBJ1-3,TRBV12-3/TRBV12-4,CASSLTVDTIYF
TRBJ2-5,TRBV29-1,CSGGDRGWGTQYF
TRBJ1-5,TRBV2,CASRLWDVGGNQPQHF
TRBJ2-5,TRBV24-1,CATSETGEETQYF
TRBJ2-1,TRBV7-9,CASSPRLAGASNEQFF
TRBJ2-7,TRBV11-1,CASSLEARGLYEQYF
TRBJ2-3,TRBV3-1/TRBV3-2,CASSPRTDTQYF
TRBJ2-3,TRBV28,CASSYTDTQYF
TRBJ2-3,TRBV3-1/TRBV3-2,CASSQDTGIYTDTQYF
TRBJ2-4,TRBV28,CASSSPTSGRYRAKNIQYF
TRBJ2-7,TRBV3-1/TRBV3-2,CASIPSGRQFEQYF
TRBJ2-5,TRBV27,CASSPTGRRPETQYF
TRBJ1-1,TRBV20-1,CSACRQLEAFF
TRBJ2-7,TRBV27,CASSFGEGPTYEQYF
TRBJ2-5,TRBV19,CASSTSWTGGGETQYF
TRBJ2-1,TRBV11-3,CASSSDLSSGYNEQFF
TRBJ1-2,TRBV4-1,CASSQGEGRKGNYGYTF
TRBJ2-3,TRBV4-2,CASSQDPGAVGTQYF
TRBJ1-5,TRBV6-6,CASHAGVYSNQPQHF
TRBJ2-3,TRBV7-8,CASSRDSRTTDTQYF
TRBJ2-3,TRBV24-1,CATSARTTSTQYF
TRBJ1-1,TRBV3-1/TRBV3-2,CASSRGDVEGEAFF
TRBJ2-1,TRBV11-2,CASRQTANEQFF
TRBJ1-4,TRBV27,CASSPGGAGEKLFF
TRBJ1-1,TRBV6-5,CASSKEMNTEAFF
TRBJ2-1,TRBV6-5,CAASGHTYNEQFF
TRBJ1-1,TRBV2,CASGGVWNTEAFF
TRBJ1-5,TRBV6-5,CASTKSQGALPQHF
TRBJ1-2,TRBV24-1,CATSDWELALYGYTF
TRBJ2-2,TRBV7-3,CASSTRQTGELFF
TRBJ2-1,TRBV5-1,CASSPWGQGSYNEQFF
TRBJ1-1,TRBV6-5,CASRLPGQGGTEAFF
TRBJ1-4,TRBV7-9,CASSLLWGGQGDEKLFF
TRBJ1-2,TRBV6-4,CASSYEQGRGYTF
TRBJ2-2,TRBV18,CASSPSVRSTGELFF